Presented here are 6 T cell receptor beta chains from one specimen sequenced in a study of blood T cell repertoires in COVID-19. The method was immunoSEQ multiplex PCR; TCRdb's version includes in-frame clones alone and lacks a portion of them. In the table there are under 45,000 clones, about 87% of which are singletons. The sequenced sample was peripheral blood. These receptors were obtained from a man aged 40-49 years with COVID-19, enrolled during active disease.

This sequence joins TRBV3-1 (or the pseudogene TRBV3-2) and TRBJ2-7; 8 bases align to TRBD2. The CDR3 has 15 amino acids. V trimming: 3 bases; J trimming: 4 bases; junction bases outside the gene matches: 8. Germline V lookup: CDR1 LGHDT, CDR2 YNNKEL (reference sequence). The CDR3, as DNA: TGTGCCAGCAGCCAGACGGGAGCGGGGGAATACGAGCAGTACTTC. Amino acids: CASSQTGAGEYEQYF.

This chain joins TRBV20-1 and TRBJ2-5; 15 bases match TRBD2. CDR3 length: 15 amino acids. The germline CDR1 and CDR2 sequences are DFQATT and SNEGSKA (reference sequence). V gave up 5 bases and J gave up 5 bases; unmatched junction bases: 6. DNA of the CDR3: TGCAGTGCTGGTGGGACTAGCGGGGGGCAGGAGACCCAGTACTTC. Translating gives CSAGGTSGGQETQYF.

V usage is TRBV29-1 and J usage is TRBJ2-1; 12 nucleotides align to TRBD1. The junction had 6 bases not matched to a gene; V was cut back by 7 bases and J by 8 bases. CDR3 length equals 13 residues. CDR1 is SQVTM and CDR2 is ANQGSEA in the germline V gene. CDR3 protein: CSAGTGGFYEQFF. As DNA, the CDR3 is TGCAGCGCAGGGACAGGGGGCTTCTATGAGCAGTTCTTC.

V gene TRBV2 combines with J gene TRBJ1-3; 8 nucleotides match TRBD1. CDR3 length: 18 amino acids. Germline loops: CDR1 SNHLY, CDR2 FYNNEI. The V segment lost 5 bases and the J segment 0 bases; nucleotides outside the gene matches: 12. The CDR3 spells CASSLGQGLLGSGNTIYF. The DNA of the CDR3 is TGTGCCAGCAGTCTTGGACAGGGCCTTCTTGGCTCTGGAAACACCATATATTTT.

The chain carries TRBV29-1 and TRBJ1-2; a possible D gene is TRBD1 (5 bases). Trimming took off 3 bases at V and 6 bases at J, with 20 bases between the two ends. Germline CDR1 reads SQVTM; CDR2 reads ANQGSEA. CDR3 length: 15 amino acids. The CDR3 bases are TGCAGCGTTGACCAAACGACAGATACCAAGGATGGCTACACCTTC. Translated, it gives CSVDQTTDTKDGYTF.

The rearrangement joins TRBV11-3 to TRBJ1-2, with unresolved D. The CDR3 is made up of 13 amino acids. Trimming cost V 0 bases and J 1 base, with 3 bases left between them. The V gene's germline CDR1 is SGHNT and CDR2 YENEEA. CDR3 sequence reads: CASSLDNNYGYTF. CDR3 sequence (DNA): TGTGCCAGCAGCTTAGACAATAACTATGGCTACACCTTC.